Below are 18 T cell receptor beta chains sequenced from a single sample in a study of T cell responses to AZD1222 COVID-19 vaccine. The assay was immunoSEQ multiplex PCR, and TCRdb's table has in-frame clones only and misses some. Of under 200,000 clones listed, roughly 90% are singletons. The sample was peripheral blood, taken on day 0 of AZD1222 vaccination. All receptors come from an adult in good health.

This clone was seen more than once but under ten times. The J gene is TRBJ1-2, the V gene TRBV30, with unresolved D. The germline gives CDR1 GTSNPN, CDR2 SVGIG (reference sequence). V lost 1 base to trimming and J lost 4 bases, with 10 bases between them. This CDR3 contains 13 residues. The CDR3 here is CAWSGVTPYGYTF. CDR3 in DNA: TGTGCCTGGAGTGGCGTGACACCCTATGGCTACACCTTC.

DNA of the CDR3: TGTGCCAGCAGCTTGACAGGCACAGATACGCAGTATTTT. Translated: CASSLTGTDTQYF. The rearrangement uses TRBV5-4 and TRBJ2-3; no definite D call. The CDR3 is made up of 13 amino acids. CDR1 is SGHNT and CDR2 is YYREEE in the germline V gene (reference sequence). V lost 1 base and J lost 1, with 4 bases in between.

The genes are TRBV19 and TRBJ1-1; D is undetermined. This CDR3 is 13 amino acids long. The germline gives CDR1 LNHDA, CDR2 SQIVND (reference sequence). Trimming cost V 1 base and J 7 bases, with 10 bases left between them. Here the CDR3 reads CASSIARRSEAFF. The CDR3 bases are TGTGCCAGTAGTATAGCGCGGAGGAGTGAAGCTTTCTTT.

V gene TRBV7-9 combines with J gene TRBJ1-2; D gene unclear. The CDR3 totals 13 residues. CDR1 and CDR2 from the germline V gene are SEHNR and FQNEAQ (reference sequence). V lost 5 bases and J 4 bases, leaving 11 bases between the germline ends. The CDR3 region is CASSGPGIYGYTF. CDR3 sequence (DNA): TGTGCCAGCAGCGGGCCTGGAATCTATGGCTACACCTTC.

This clone has a single count. The CDR3 here is CASNLAGAETQYF. Here the CDR3 DNA reads TGTGCCAGCAATCTAGCGGGGGCTGAGACCCAGTACTTC. V is TRBV6-5 and J is TRBJ2-5; 10 positions agree with TRBD2. CDR1 is MNHEY and CDR2 is SVGAGI in the germline V gene. V lost 7 bases, J lost 5 bases, and 4 bases stayed unmatched. The CDR3 covers 13 residues.

The chain carries TRBV3-1 (or the pseudogene TRBV3-2) and TRBJ2-2; a possible D gene is TRBD2 (6 bases). The CDR3 is made up of 15 amino acids. Deletions cut 4 bases from V and 5 bases from J, with 14 bases between. Germline values: CDR1 LGHDT, CDR2 YNNKEL (reference sequence). Written as DNA, the CDR3 is TGTGCCAGCAGCCCCCATTGGGGGGTTACCGGGGAGCTGTTTTTT. Protein product: CASSPHWGVTGELFF.

The chain couples TRBV5-1 to TRBJ1-6; the D gene is possibly TRBD1 (6 bases). With 1 base removed from V and 8 bases from J, the gap between germline ends came to 10 bases. In germline, CDR1 is SGHRS, CDR2 YFSETQ. The CDR3 spans 14 residues. The CDR3 nucleotides read TGCGCCAGCAGCTTGTGGGGGGGCCATTCACCCCTCCACTTT. Protein product: CASSLWGGHSPLHF.

The chain has TRBV5-1 and TRBJ1-5, with a possible D match to TRBD1 (5 bases). The germline V gene encodes CDR1 SGHRS and CDR2 YFSETQ. There are 14 residues in the CDR3. The V and J ends lost 1 base and 2 bases respectively, with 7 bases between them. CDR3 DNA sequence: TGCGCCAGCAGCTTGTTGGGGGGCAATCAGCCCCAGCATTTT. Translating it yields CASSLLGGNQPQHF.

The chain links TRBV7-2 to TRBJ2-7; 10 bases are a match to TRBD2. Unmatched junction bases numbered 8, after V lost 3 bases and J lost 6 bases. There are 15 residues in the CDR3. Germline V gives CDR1 SGHTA, CDR2 FQGNSA. The CDR3 region is CASSFSLAGETEQYF. DNA of the CDR3: TGTGCCAGCAGCTTTAGCCTAGCGGGAGAAACCGAGCAGTACTTC. Variable domain in full (rest from reference TRBV7-2 and TRBJ2-7): GAGVSQSPSNKVTEKGKDVELRCDPISGHTALYWYRQSLGQGLEFLIYFQGNSAPDKSGLPSDRFSAERTGGSVSTLTIQRTQQEDSAVYLCASSFSLAGETEQYFGPGTRLTVT.

In its sample, this clone was seen once. The chain recombines TRBV18 with TRBJ2-7, with 7 bases matching TRBD1. Losses at the gene ends were 2 bases for V and 0 bases for J; bases not matched to a gene: 1. Looked up from germline, CDR1 is KGHSH and CDR2 is LQKENI. The CDR3 runs 14 residues. CDR3 in DNA: TGTGCCAGCTCACCAAGGGACAGCTCCTACGAGCAGTACTTC. The encoded protein is CASSPRDSSYEQYF. The entire variable domain, with the rest obtained from reference TRBV18 and TRBJ2-7, is as follows: NAGVMQNPRHLVRRRGQEARLRCSPMKGHSHVYWYRQLPEEGLKFMVYLQKENIIDESGMPKERFSAEFPKEGPSILRIQQVVRGDSAAYFCASSPRDSSYEQYFGPGTRLTVT.

With regard to this clone: A junction boundary mismatches the germline segment, possibly from a read error. V is TRBV28 and J is TRBJ1-2; D not resolved. In germline, CDR1 is MDHEN, CDR2 SYDVKM. This CDR3 is built from 14 residues. The CDR3 DNA reads TGTGCCAGCAGTCTAGCTCCCCTAGAATTAGACCCGGCCTTC. This translates into CASSLAPLELDPAF.

This clone is medium-sized. The CDR3 is CASSDGTDFYHYTF. Here the CDR3 DNA reads TGTGCCAGCAGTGACGGGACGGACTTCTATCACTACACCTTC. V gene TRBV6-1 combines with J gene TRBJ1-2; tentative D call: TRBD1 (5 bases). The CDR3 has 14 amino acids. Trimming removed 3 bases at V and 10 bases at J, with 18 bases between. Germline CDR1 reads MNHNS; CDR2 reads SASEGT.

The rearrangement uses TRBV3-1 (or the pseudogene TRBV3-2) and TRBJ2-3; 9 positions match TRBD1. This CDR3 has 14 residues. Per the germline V gene, CDR1 is LGHDT and CDR2 is YNNKEL (reference sequence). After removal of 0 bases from V and 15 bases from J, the junction contained 10 bases not matched to a gene. The CDR3 reads CASSQDPRTGAEYF. CDR3 coding DNA: TGTGCCAGCAGCCAAGATCCCAGGACAGGGGCCGAATATTTT.

This clone appeared a single time. This chain connects TRBV13 to TRBJ2-1; 11 positions agree with TRBD2. V lost 6 bases and J lost 9; bases outside the gene matches: 7. The CDR3 is made up of 14 amino acids. Per the germline V gene, CDR1 is PRHDT and CDR2 is FYEKMQ (reference sequence). The CDR3, as DNA: TGTGCCAGCAGTTCCGGGGGACTAGCGGCTGAGCAGTTCTTC. This gives the protein CASSSGGLAAEQFF.

This chain uses TRBV4-2 with TRBJ2-1, with 10 bases matching TRBD2. CDR3 length: 16 residues. The J segment lost 8 bases and the V segment lost 4 bases, leaving 11 bases of the junction unmatched. Germline V CDR1 and CDR2: LGHNA, YNFKEQ. DNA of the CDR3: TGTGCCAGCAGCCTGGATAGCGGGGGGAGGGGTCATGAGCAGTTCTTC. Its translation is CASSLDSGGRGHEQFF.

The rearrangement joins TRBV5-4 to TRBJ1-1, with 7 bases lining up with TRBD1. CDR1 SGHNT and CDR2 YYREEE come from the germline V gene (reference sequence). CDR3 size: 11 residues. The CDR3 loop is CAFHRGTEAFF. The CDR3, as DNA: TGTGCTTTCCACAGGGGCACTGAAGCTTTCTTT.

The sample holds a few counts of this clone. CDR3 region: CSVMDRANTEAFF. DNA for the CDR3: TGCAGCGTGATGGACAGGGCGAACACTGAAGCTTTCTTT. The chain joins TRBV29-1 to TRBJ1-1, with 8 bases lining up with TRBD1. V shed 6 bases and J 1 base; nucleotides not matched to a gene: 4. This CDR3 comprises 13 residues. The germline V gene encodes CDR1 SQVTM and CDR2 ANQGSEA.

CDR3 nucleotide sequence: TGTGCCAGCAGCTTAGAGGCGGGCTATGGCTACACCTTC. Translation: CASSLEAGYGYTF. V is TRBV11-2 and J is TRBJ1-2; no definite D call. The CDR3 contains 13 residues. Germline assignment: CDR1 SGHAT and CDR2 FQNNGV. The ends were cut back, 0 bases at V and 4 bases at J, with 6 bases in the middle.